What follows are 2 T cell receptor beta chains derived from one specimen sequenced in a study of blood T cell repertoires in COVID-19. Repertoires were generated with immunoSEQ multiplex PCR, while TCRdb's copy carries only in-frame clones and drops some. The profile shows under 110,000 clones, 85% to 95% of them singletons. Material: peripheral blood. Source of these receptors: a man over 45 with active COVID-19.

The chain employs TRBV7-9 and TRBJ2-3; 12 nucleotides match TRBD2. Germline V gene sequence: CDR1 SEHNR, CDR2 FQNEAQ (reference sequence). Germline trimming cut 4 bases from V and 6 bases from J; bases unmatched to any gene: 8. This CDR3 contains 16 residues. The DNA for the CDR3 is TGTGCCAGCAGCTCCCGGACTAGCGGGGAAAGGGATACGCAGTATTTT. It yields the protein CASSSRTSGERDTQYF.

This chain's CDR3 is CASSPPGPSDGNTIYF. The CDR3 DNA sequence: TGTGCCAGCTCACCACCGGGGCCGTCCGATGGAAACACCATATATTTT. The V and J genes are TRBV18 and TRBJ1-3; perhaps TRBD1 as D (5 bases). V gave up 0 bases and J gave up 3 bases, with 12 bases separating them. The CDR3 is 16 amino acids. Per the germline V gene, CDR1 is KGHSH and CDR2 is LQKENI.